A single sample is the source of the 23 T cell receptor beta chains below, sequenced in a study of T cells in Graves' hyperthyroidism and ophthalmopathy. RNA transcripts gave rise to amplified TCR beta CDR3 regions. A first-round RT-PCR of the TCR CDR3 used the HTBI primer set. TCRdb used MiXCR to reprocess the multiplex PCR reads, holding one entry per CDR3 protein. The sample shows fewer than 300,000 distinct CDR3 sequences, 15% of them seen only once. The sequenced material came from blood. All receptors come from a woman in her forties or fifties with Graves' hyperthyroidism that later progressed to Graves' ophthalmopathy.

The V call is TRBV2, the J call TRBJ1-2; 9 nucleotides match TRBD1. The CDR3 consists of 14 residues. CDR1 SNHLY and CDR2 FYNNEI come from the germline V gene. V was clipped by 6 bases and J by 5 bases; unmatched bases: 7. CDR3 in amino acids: CASSRQGVGYGYTF. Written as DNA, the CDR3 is TGTGCCAGCAGCAGACAGGGGGTAGGGTATGGCTACACCTTC.

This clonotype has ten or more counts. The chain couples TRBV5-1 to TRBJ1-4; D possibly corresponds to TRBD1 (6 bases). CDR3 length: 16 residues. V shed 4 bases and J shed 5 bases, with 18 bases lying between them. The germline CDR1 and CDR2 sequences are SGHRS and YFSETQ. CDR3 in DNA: TGCGCCAGCAGCCGAGGAGAAGGGGGGACCAATGAAAAACTGTTTTTT. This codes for CASSRGEGGTNEKLFF.

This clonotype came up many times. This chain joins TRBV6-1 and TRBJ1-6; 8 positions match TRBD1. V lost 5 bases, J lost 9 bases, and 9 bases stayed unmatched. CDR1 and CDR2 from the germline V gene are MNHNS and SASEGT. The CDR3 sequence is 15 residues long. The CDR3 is CASSPTGAMGSPLHF. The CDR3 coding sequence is TGTGCCAGCAGTCCGACAGGGGCGATGGGTTCACCCCTCCACTTT.

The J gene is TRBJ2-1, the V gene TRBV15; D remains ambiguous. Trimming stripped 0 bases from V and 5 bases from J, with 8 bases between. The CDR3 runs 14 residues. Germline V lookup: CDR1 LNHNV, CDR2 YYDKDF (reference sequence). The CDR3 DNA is TGTGCCACCAGCAGAGATTTAGGGAACAATGAGCAGTTCTTC. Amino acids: CATSRDLGNNEQFF.

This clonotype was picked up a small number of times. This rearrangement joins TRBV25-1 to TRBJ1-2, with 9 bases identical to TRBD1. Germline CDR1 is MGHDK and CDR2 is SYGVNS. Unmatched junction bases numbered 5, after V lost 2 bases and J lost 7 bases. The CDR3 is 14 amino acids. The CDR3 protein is CASSETGGFGGYTF. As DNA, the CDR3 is TGTGCCAGCAGTGAAACAGGGGGCTTTGGTGGCTACACCTTC.

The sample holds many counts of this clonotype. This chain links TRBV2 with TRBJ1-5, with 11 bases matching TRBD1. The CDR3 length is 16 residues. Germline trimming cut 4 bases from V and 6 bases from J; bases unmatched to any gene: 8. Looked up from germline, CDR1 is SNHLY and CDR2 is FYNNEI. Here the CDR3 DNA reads TGTGCCAGCAGTGGAGGACAGGGGGCAGCAGGTCAGCCCCAGCATTTT. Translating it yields CASSGGQGAAGQPQHF.

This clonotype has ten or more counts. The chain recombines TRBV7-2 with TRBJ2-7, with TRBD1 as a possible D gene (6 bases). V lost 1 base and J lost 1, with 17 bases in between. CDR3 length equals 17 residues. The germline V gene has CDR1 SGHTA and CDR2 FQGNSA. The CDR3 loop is CASSLGDIPLLSYEQYF. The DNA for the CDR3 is TGTGCCAGCAGCTTAGGGGACATCCCACTTCTGTCCTACGAGCAGTACTTC.

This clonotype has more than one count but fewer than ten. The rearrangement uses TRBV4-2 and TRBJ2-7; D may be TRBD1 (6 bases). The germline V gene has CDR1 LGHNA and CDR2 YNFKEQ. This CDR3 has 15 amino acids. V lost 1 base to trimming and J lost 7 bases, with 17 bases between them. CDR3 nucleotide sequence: TGTGCCAGCAGCCAAGCGGGACACCTTAAGGAGGAGCAGTACTTC. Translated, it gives CASSQAGHLKEEQYF.

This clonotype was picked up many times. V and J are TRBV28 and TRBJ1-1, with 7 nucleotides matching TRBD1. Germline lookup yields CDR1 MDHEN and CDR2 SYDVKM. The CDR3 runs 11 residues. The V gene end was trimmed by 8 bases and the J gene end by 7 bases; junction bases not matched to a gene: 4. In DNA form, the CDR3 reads TGTGCCAGCCGTTACAGGGGTGAAGCTTTCTTT. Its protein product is CASRYRGEAFF.

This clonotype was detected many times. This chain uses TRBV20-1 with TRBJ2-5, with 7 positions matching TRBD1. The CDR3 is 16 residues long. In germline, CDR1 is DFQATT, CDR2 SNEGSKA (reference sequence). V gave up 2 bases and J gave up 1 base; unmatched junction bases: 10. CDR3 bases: TGCAGTGCTAGACCCTTTAACAGGGGATCCCAAGAGACCCAGTACTTC. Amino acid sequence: CSARPFNRGSQETQYF.

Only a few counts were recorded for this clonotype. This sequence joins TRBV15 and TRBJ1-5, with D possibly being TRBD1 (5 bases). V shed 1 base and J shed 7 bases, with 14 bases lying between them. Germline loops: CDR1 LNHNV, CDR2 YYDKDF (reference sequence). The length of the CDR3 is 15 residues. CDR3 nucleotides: TGTGCCACCAGCAGAGGGACACCCGGGGGGCAGCCCCAGCATTTT. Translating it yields CATSRGTPGGQPQHF.

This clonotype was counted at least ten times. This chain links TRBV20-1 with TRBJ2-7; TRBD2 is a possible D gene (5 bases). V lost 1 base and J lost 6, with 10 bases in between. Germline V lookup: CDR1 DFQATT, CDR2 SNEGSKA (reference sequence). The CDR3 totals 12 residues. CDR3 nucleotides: TGCAGTGCTAGAGTTTCTAGCACCGAGCAGTACTTC. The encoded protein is CSARVSSTEQYF.

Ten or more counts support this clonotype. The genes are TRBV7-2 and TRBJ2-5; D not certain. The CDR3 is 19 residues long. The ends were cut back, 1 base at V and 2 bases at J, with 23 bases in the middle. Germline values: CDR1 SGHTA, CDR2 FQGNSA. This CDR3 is CASSLGSGVAIVRQETQYF. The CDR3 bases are TGTGCCAGCAGCTTAGGATCTGGGGTGGCTATCGTGCGGCAAGAGACCCAGTACTTC.

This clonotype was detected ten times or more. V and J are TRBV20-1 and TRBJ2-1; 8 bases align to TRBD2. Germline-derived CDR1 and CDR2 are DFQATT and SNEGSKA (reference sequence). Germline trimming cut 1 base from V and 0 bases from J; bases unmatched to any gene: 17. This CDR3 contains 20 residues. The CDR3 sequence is CSARVPGLGRRGDSYNEQFF. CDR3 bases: TGCAGTGCTAGAGTCCCGGGACTAGGGCGCCGGGGGGACTCCTACAATGAGCAGTTCTTC.

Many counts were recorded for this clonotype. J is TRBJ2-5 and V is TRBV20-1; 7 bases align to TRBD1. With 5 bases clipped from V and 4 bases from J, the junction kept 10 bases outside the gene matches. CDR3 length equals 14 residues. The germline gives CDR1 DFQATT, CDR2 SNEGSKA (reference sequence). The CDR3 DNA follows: TGCAGTGCTTCCTCGACAGGGACGGGAGAGACCCAGTACTTC. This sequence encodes CSASSTGTGETQYF.

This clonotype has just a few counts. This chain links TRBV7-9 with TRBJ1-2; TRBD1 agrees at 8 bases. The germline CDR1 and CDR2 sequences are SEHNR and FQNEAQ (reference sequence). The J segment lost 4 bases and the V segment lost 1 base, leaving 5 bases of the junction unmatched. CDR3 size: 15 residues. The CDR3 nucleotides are TGTGCCAGCAGCTTAGAGACAGGGGAGCTCTATGGCTACACCTTC. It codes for CASSLETGELYGYTF.

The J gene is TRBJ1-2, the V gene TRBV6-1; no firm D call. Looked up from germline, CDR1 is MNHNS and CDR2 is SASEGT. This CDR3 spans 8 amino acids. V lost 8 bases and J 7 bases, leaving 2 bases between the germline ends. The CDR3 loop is CASGGYTF. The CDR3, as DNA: TGTGCCAGCGGTGGCTACACCTTC.

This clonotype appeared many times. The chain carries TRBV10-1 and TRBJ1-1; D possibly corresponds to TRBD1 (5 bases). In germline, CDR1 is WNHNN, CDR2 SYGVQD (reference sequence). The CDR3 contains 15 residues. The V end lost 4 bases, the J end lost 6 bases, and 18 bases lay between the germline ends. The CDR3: CASSAGGGVGAEAFF. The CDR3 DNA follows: TGCGCCAGCAGTGCGGGGGGTGGGGTTGGCGCTGAAGCTTTCTTT.

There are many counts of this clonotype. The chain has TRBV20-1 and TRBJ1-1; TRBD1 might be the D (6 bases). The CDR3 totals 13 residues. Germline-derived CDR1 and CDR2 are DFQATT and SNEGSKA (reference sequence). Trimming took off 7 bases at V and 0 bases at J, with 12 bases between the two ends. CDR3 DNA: TGCAGTGTCAGCGGGGGGCTGAACACTGAAGCTTTCTTT. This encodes CSVSGGLNTEAFF.

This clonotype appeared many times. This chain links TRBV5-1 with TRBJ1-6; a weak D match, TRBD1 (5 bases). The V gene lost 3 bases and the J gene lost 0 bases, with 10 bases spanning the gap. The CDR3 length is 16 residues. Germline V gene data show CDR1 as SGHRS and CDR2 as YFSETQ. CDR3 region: CASSSTAGSYNSPLHF. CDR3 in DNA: TGCGCCAGCAGCTCGACAGCCGGCTCCTATAATTCACCCCTCCACTTT.

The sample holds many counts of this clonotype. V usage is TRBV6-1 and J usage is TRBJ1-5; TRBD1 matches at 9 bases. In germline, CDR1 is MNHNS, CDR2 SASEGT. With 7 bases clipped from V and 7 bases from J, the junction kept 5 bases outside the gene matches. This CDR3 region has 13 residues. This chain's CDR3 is CASIDRGAQPQHF. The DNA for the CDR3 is TGTGCCAGCATAGACAGGGGGGCCCAGCCCCAGCATTTT.

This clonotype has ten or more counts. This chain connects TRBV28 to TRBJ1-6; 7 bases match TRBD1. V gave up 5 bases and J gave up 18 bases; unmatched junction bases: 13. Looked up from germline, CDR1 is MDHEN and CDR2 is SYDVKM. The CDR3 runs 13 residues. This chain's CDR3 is CASSASGTVFPHF. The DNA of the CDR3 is TGTGCCAGCAGTGCCTCCGGGACAGTTTTCCCCCACTTT. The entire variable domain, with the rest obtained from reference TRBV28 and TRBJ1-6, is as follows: DVKVTQSSRYLVKRTGEKVFLECVQDMDHENMFWYRQDPGLGLRLIYFSYDVKMKEKGDIPEGYSVSREKKERFSLILESASTNQTSMYLCASSASGTVFPHFGNGTRLTVT.

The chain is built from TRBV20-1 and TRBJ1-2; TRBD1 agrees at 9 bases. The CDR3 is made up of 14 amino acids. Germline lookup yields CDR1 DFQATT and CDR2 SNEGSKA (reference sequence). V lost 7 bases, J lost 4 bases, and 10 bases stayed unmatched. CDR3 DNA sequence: TGCAGTGTTAGGGACAGGGTCCGATTCTATGGCTACACCTTC. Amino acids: CSVRDRVRFYGYTF.